This is a list of T cell receptor beta chains from one sample in a study of T cell repertoires in cytomegalovirus infection. TCRdb ran MiXCR on the reads and lists one entry per CDR3 protein. Counted here are fewer than 300,000 distinct CDR3 sequences, around 25% occurring once; the ten biggest clones make up more than 11%. The sample comprised PBMCs. Source of these receptors: a human donor in good health (CMV status not recorded). Some clones in this sample may be carry-over from other donors' samples. The conserved cysteine and the conserved F or W are not part of the CDR3 here. D genes are given only for firm matches.

>.|TRBV5-3|TRBJ1-1
ASSRFQENTEAF
>TRBD1|TRBV24-1|TRBJ1-2
ATSDLETGGNYGYT
>.|TRBV7-2|TRBJ1-3
ASSLDLWENTIY
>TRBD1|TRBV18|TRBJ2-5
ASSPPPGQGRETQY
>TRBD2|TRBV7-2|TRBJ2-7
ASSEGLAGNTYEQY
>.|TRBV29-1|TRBJ1-1
SVVVVRLAEAF
>.|TRBV20-1|TRBJ1-6
SASYPGYNSPLH
>.|TRBV14|TRBJ2-3
ASSRPGPTDTQY
>TRBD1|TRBV28|TRBJ2-5
ASSLAGGDGKTQY
>.|TRBV7-9|TRBJ1-3
ASSPPDRTGNTIY
>TRBD1|TRBV20-1|TRBJ2-1
SASRGQGHDEQF
>.|TRBV11-2|TRBJ2-7
ASSSLFRGPSSYEQY
>TRBD1|TRBV14|TRBJ1-1
ASSTSDRDPEAF
>TRBD1|TRBV7-2|TRBJ1-2
ASSPYRGSNGYT